Listed below are T cell receptor beta chains from one sample, sequenced in a study of shared clonotypes between healthy human individuals. The repertoire was sequenced with immunoSEQ multiplex PCR; TCRdb's copy has only in-frame clones and lacks some. The data contain about 1,500,000 clones, 96% of them singletons. Sequencing input: naive CD4+ T cells sorted from blood. Receptors were obtained from a man aged 30 to 39 in good health. The CDR3 runs from the conserved cysteine through the conserved F or W. The order of the fields is J gene, V gene, CDR3 protein.

J gene: TRBJ1-1; V gene: TRBV28; CDR3 protein: CASSTIVVGRETEAFF
J gene: TRBJ1-1; V gene: TRBV5-6; CDR3 protein: CASRTLAGDRATEAFF
J gene: TRBJ2-7; V gene: TRBV28; CDR3 protein: CASSLLKGAEQYF
J gene: TRBJ1-5; V gene: TRBV4-2; CDR3 protein: CASSQERDQPQHF
J gene: TRBJ2-7; V gene: TRBV10-3; CDR3 protein: CAISDRDSSYEQYF
J gene: TRBJ2-1; V gene: TRBV5-1; CDR3 protein: CASSLGAEQFF
J gene: TRBJ1-1; V gene: TRBV7-9; CDR3 protein: CASSLLGTFTAFF
J gene: TRBJ2-1; V gene: TRBV10-1; CDR3 protein: CASSPGGLASYNEQFF
J gene: TRBJ2-1; V gene: TRBV10-2; CDR3 protein: CASSIGTSADNEQFF
J gene: TRBJ2-2; V gene: TRBV4-3; CDR3 protein: CASSRTRGGTGELFF
J gene: TRBJ1-2; V gene: TRBV18; CDR3 protein: CASSPKEGFLRGYTF
J gene: TRBJ1-5; V gene: TRBV25-1; CDR3 protein: CASRGPGGGQPQHF
J gene: TRBJ2-3; V gene: TRBV5-6; CDR3 protein: CASSLGGGPLDTQYF
J gene: TRBJ1-5; V gene: TRBV5-5; CDR3 protein: CASSLRYSNQPQHF
J gene: TRBJ2-3; V gene: TRBV6-4; CDR3 protein: CASSAFSGGSTDTQYF
J gene: TRBJ1-1; V gene: TRBV28; CDR3 protein: CASRQGHGAFF
J gene: TRBJ2-2; V gene: TRBV14; CDR3 protein: CASKGGINTGELFF
J gene: TRBJ2-1; V gene: TRBV5-1; CDR3 protein: CASNEPHLNEQFF
J gene: TRBJ2-3; V gene: TRBV9; CDR3 protein: CASSLEGVSTDTQYF
J gene: TRBJ2-2; V gene: TRBV5-1; CDR3 protein: CASSLKLAVAGELFF
J gene: TRBJ1-5; V gene: TRBV18; CDR3 protein: CASSPTDFQPQHF
J gene: TRBJ2-6; V gene: TRBV18; CDR3 protein: CASSPKGSANVLTF
J gene: TRBJ2-1; V gene: TRBV7-3; CDR3 protein: CASSLSSTEQFF
J gene: TRBJ1-3; V gene: TRBV4-1; CDR3 protein: CASSQDPGQGLVNTIYF
J gene: TRBJ2-2; V gene: TRBV5-1; CDR3 protein: CASSERGPGELFF
J gene: TRBJ1-5; V gene: TRBV30; CDR3 protein: CAYAGGGDQPQHF
J gene: TRBJ1-3; V gene: TRBV18; CDR3 protein: CASSPLRDSGNTIYF
J gene: TRBJ2-7; V gene: TRBV14; CDR3 protein: CASSQRSGRDSMALYEQYF
J gene: TRBJ2-1; V gene: TRBV2; CDR3 protein: CASSARVTTNNEQFF
J gene: TRBJ1-1; V gene: TRBV7-9; CDR3 protein: CASSSRQVNTEAFF
J gene: TRBJ2-7; V gene: TRBV19; CDR3 protein: CASSPGTVYEQYF
J gene: TRBJ2-7; V gene: TRBV9; CDR3 protein: CASSVGSGGHEQYF
J gene: TRBJ1-2; V gene: TRBV9; CDR3 protein: CASSEGPNYGYTF
J gene: TRBJ2-1; V gene: TRBV19; CDR3 protein: CASRGTSGNNEQFF
J gene: TRBJ2-7; V gene: TRBV7-6; CDR3 protein: CASSPARAGSYEQYF
J gene: TRBJ2-7; V gene: TRBV10-1; CDR3 protein: CASSESGIIEQYF
J gene: TRBJ2-7; V gene: TRBV6-4; CDR3 protein: CASSTLAGSYEQYF
J gene: TRBJ2-1; V gene: TRBV19; CDR3 protein: CASSKGREQFF
J gene: TRBJ1-3; V gene: TRBV5-1; CDR3 protein: CASSSGAGGSGNTIYF
J gene: TRBJ1-4; V gene: TRBV28; CDR3 protein: CASSSRGRGEKLFF
J gene: TRBJ2-7; V gene: TRBV5-1; CDR3 protein: CASSLASGVYEQYF
J gene: TRBJ2-2; V gene: TRBV28; CDR3 protein: CASSLYTNTGELFF
J gene: TRBJ1-5; V gene: TRBV19; CDR3 protein: CASSITDYQPQHF
J gene: TRBJ1-5; V gene: TRBV4-1; CDR3 protein: CASSQGGERNQPQHF
J gene: TRBJ2-5; V gene: TRBV5-5; CDR3 protein: CASSRRRQQETQYF
J gene: TRBJ2-1; V gene: TRBV5-1; CDR3 protein: CASSHGQGSNEQFF
J gene: TRBJ2-1; V gene: TRBV5-1; CDR3 protein: CASSLAAGAYSYNEQFF
J gene: TRBJ1-1; V gene: TRBV5-1; CDR3 protein: CASSLPGTGGLSMTEAFF
J gene: TRBJ2-3; V gene: TRBV18; CDR3 protein: CASSPPGQPDTQYF
J gene: TRBJ1-2; V gene: TRBV28; CDR3 protein: CASSPFGPGLYGYTF
J gene: TRBJ2-1; V gene: TRBV6-1; CDR3 protein: CASSRTPDNEQFF
J gene: TRBJ2-7; V gene: TRBV4-3; CDR3 protein: CASSQDTLGGYEQYF
J gene: TRBJ2-2; V gene: TRBV11-2; CDR3 protein: CASSLGERGSGELFF
J gene: TRBJ1-2; V gene: TRBV6-1; CDR3 protein: CASSAVSSNYGYTF